This T cell receptor (beta chain) was sequenced in a study of T cells in Graves' hyperthyroidism and ophthalmopathy. The CDR3 has 13 residues. J lost 4 bases, V lost 6 bases, and 3 bases had no gene match. Germline values: CDR1 SNHLY, CDR2 FYNNEI. Authors of the study amplified TCR beta CDR3 regions from RNA transcripts. First-round RT-PCR with HTBI primers amplified the TCR CDR3 region. TCRdb processed the multiplex PCR reads anew with MiXCR; each CDR3 protein has one entry. The top ten hold approximately 15% of the sample, which has about 510,000 distinct CDR3 sequences, about 15% seen once. This clonotype occurred many times.

The TCR originated in a middle-aged woman with Graves' hyperthyroidism. Specimen: blood. This chain connects TRBV2 to TRBJ2-5, with 9 bases fitting TRBD1. CDR3 bases: TGTGCCAGCAGAATACAGGGGGCAGAGACCCAGTACTTC. Encoded protein: CASRIQGAETQYF.